Each of the 2 T cell receptor beta chains below was sequenced from the same sample in a study of cytomegalovirus exposure and HLA in healthy donors. In the PCR, 60 Vbeta and 13 Jbeta primers were used. The protocol was immunoSEQ multiplex PCR, while the TCRdb copy is restricted to in-frame clones and leaves out a portion. This sample has 150,000 to 200,000 clones, with about 77% found just once. Sequences were obtained from PBMCs. The receptors were gathered from a man aged 55 to 70 in good health and CMV-seronegative.

On this clone itself: An end of the junction differs from the germline gene, which may be a read error. The chain combines TRBV7-2 with TRBJ2-1, with 9 bases matching TRBD2. The germline V gene encodes CDR1 SGHTA and CDR2 FQGNSA. There are 14 residues in the CDR3. CDR3 protein: CASSLAGRRNEQFF. The CDR3 DNA is TGTGCCAGCAGCCTAGCGGGGCGAAGGAATGAGCAGTTCTTC.

This clone showed up just once. The chain carries TRBV10-3 and TRBJ1-2, with TRBD1 matching over 10 bases. Per the germline V gene, CDR1 is ENHRY and CDR2 is SYGVKD. CDR3 length: 13 amino acids. V shed 4 bases and J 7 bases; nucleotides not matched to a gene: 3. The CDR3 sequence: CAISGDRGAGYTF. The CDR3 nucleotides read TGTGCCATCAGTGGGGACAGGGGCGCTGGCTACACCTTC.